One and the same sample provided the 5 T cell receptor beta chains below, sequenced in a study of blood T cell repertoires in COVID-19. Here immunoSEQ multiplex PCR was the method, and the copy in TCRdb shows in-frame clones only, minus some. In the table there are over 25,000 clones, 85% to 90% of which are singletons. Sequenced material: peripheral blood. The origin of the receptors is a man aged 65 to 79 with active COVID-19.

The J gene is TRBJ2-2, the V gene TRBV24-1, with TRBD1 matching 12 bases. CDR3 length: 17 residues. V shed 6 bases, J shed 7 bases, and the junction held 11 bases outside the gene matches. Germline-derived CDR1 and CDR2 are KGHDR and SFDVKD. For the CDR3, the DNA is TGTGCCACCAGTAAAACGGCGGGACAGGGGGCCATCGGGGAGCTGTTTTTT. It is translated as CATSKTAGQGAIGELFF.

V is TRBV9 and J is TRBJ2-7; TRBD1 matches 7 bases. This CDR3 is 15 amino acids long. Looked up from germline, CDR1 is SGDLS and CDR2 is YYNGEE. Losses at the gene ends were 6 bases for V and 0 bases for J; bases not matched to a gene: 9. The CDR3 loop reads CASNPGGGFSYEQYF. The CDR3 DNA is TGTGCCAGCAACCCAGGGGGTGGTTTCTCCTACGAGCAGTACTTC.

This chain links TRBV19 with TRBJ2-5; TRBD1 agrees at 12 bases. J gave up 5 bases and V 9 bases, and 4 bases lay outside the gene matches. The CDR3 totals 13 residues. Per germline, CDR1 LNHDA and CDR2 SQIVND (reference sequence). CDR3 in amino acids: CASRDRGRETQYF. In DNA, the CDR3 is TGTGCCAGCCGGGACAGGGGGCGTGAGACCCAGTACTTC.

The rearrangement uses TRBV6-1 and TRBJ2-2; no clear D. The CDR3 spans 16 residues. The ends were cut back, 3 bases at V and 5 bases at J, with 16 bases in the middle. Per the germline V gene, CDR1 is MNHNS and CDR2 is SASEGT. The CDR3 DNA follows: TGTGCCAGCAGTGAGCCACTAAAAACAAGGACCGGGGAGCTGTTTTTT. Translating it yields CASSEPLKTRTGELFF.

The V call is TRBV6-5, the J call TRBJ2-7; 11 bases match TRBD1. Trimming removed 6 bases from V and 5 bases from J; junction bases left unmatched: 3. In germline, CDR1 is MNHEY, CDR2 SVGAGI. This CDR3 has 13 amino acids. CDR3 nucleotides: TGTGCCAGCAGGAGGACAGGGGGCAACGAGCAGTACTTC. It codes for CASRRTGGNEQYF.